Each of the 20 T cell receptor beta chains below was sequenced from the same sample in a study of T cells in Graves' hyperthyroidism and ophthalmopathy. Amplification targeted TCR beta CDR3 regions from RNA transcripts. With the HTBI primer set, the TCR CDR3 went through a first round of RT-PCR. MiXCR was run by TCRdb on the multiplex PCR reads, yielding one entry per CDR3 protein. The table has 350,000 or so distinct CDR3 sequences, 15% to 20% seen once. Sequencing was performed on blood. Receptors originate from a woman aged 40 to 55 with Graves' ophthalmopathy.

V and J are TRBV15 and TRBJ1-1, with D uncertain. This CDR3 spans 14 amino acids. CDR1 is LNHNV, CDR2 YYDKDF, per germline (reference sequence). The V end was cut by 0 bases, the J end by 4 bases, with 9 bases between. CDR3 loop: CATSRDQAGTEAFF. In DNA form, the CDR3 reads TGTGCCACCAGCAGAGATCAAGCGGGCACTGAAGCTTTCTTT.

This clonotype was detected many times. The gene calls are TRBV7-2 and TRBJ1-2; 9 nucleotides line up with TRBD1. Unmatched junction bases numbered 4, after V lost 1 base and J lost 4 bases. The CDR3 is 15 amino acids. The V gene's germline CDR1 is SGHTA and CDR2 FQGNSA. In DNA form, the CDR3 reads TGTGCCAGCAGCTTAGGGGACAGGGTGGCCTATGGCTACACCTTC. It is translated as CASSLGDRVAYGYTF.

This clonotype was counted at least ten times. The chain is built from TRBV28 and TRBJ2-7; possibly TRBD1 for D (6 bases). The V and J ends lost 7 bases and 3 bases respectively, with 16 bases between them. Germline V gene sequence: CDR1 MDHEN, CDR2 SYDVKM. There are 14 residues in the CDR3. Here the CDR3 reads CASKKLQGFYEQYF. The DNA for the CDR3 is TGTGCCAGCAAAAAGTTACAGGGTTTCTACGAGCAGTACTTC. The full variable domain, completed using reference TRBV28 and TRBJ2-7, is DVKVTQSSRYLVKRTGEKVFLECVQDMDHENMFWYRQDPGLGLRLIYFSYDVKMKEKGDIPEGYSVSREKKERFSLILESASTNQTSMYLCASKKLQGFYEQYFGPGTRLTVT.

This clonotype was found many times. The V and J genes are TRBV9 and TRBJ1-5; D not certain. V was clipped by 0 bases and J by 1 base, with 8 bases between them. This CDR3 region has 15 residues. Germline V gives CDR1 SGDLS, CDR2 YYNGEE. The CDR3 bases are TGTGCCAGCAGCGTAGGAGGAGACAGCAATCAGCCCCAGCATTTT. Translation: CASSVGGDSNQPQHF. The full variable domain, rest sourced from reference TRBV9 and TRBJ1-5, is DSGVTQTPKHLITATGQRVTLRCSPRSGDLSVYWYQQSLDQGLQFLIQYYNGEERAKGNILERFSAQQFPDLHSELNLSSLELGDSALYFCASSVGGDSNQPQHFGDGTRLSIL.

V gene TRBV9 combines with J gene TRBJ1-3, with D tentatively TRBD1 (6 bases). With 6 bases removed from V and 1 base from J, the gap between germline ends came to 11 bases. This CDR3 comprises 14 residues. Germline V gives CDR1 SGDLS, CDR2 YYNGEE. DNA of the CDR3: TGTGCCAGCAATAGGGGGAAATCTGGAAACACCATATATTTT. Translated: CASNRGKSGNTIYF.

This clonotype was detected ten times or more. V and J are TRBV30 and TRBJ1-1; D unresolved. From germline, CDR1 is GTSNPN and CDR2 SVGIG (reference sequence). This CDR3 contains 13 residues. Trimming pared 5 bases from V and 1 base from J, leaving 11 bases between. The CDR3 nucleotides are TGTGCCTGGGAGTTCGACACGAACACTGAAGCTTTCTTT. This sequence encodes CAWEFDTNTEAFF.

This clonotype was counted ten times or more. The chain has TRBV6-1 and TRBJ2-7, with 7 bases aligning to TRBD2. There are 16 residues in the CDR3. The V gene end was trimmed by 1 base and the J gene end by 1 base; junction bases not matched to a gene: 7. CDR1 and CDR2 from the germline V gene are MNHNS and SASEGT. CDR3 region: CASSEEVLALSYEQYF. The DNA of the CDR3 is TGTGCCAGCAGTGAAGAGGTACTAGCGCTTTCCTACGAGCAGTACTTC.

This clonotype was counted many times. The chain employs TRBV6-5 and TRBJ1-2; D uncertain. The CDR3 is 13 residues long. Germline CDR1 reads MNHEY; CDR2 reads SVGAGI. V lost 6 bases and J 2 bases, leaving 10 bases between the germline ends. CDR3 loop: CASSLERNYGYTF. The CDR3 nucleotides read TGTGCCAGCAGCCTGGAGAGAAACTATGGCTACACCTTC.

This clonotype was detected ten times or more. The CDR3 loop reads CASSEMDGGLNGYTF. The DNA of the CDR3 is TGTGCCAGCAGTGAAATGGACGGGGGATTGAATGGCTACACCTTC. The chain recombines TRBV6-1 with TRBJ1-2; D is possibly TRBD1 (5 bases). The CDR3 runs 15 residues. Trimming took 2 bases from V and 6 from J, leaving 16 bases between them. Germline CDR1 MNHNS, CDR2 SASEGT.

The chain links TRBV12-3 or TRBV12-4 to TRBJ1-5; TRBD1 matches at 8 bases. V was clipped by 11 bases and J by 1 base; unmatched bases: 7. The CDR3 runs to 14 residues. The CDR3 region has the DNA TGTGCCTCCCGACAGGGGCTGAGCAATCAGCCCCAGCATTTT. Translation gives CASRQGLSNQPQHF.

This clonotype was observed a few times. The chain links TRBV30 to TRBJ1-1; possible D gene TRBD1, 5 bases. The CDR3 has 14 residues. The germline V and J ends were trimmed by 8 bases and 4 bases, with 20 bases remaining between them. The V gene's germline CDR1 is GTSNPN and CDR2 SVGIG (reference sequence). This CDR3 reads CANLRRGLGTEAFF. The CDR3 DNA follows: TGTGCCAACTTACGACGGGGACTTGGCACTGAAGCTTTCTTT. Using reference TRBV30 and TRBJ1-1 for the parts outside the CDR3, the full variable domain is SQTIHQWPATLVQPVGSPLSLECTVEGTSNPNLYWYRQAAGRGLQLLFYSVGIGQISSEVPQNLSASRPQDRQFILSSKKLLLSDSGFYLCANLRRGLGTEAFFGQGTRLTVV.

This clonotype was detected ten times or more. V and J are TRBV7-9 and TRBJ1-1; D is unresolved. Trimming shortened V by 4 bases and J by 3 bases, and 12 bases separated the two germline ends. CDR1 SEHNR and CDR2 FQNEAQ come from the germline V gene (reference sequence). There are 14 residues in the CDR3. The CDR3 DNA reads TGTGCCAGCAGCTACGCCGACGGAGACACTGAAGCTTTCTTT. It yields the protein CASSYADGDTEAFF.

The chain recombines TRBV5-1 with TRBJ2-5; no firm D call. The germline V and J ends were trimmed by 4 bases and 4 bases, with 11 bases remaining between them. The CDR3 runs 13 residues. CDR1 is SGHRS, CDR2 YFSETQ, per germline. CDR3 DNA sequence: TGCGCCAGCAGCATAGGACCTGTAGAGACCCAGTACTTC. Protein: CASSIGPVETQYF.

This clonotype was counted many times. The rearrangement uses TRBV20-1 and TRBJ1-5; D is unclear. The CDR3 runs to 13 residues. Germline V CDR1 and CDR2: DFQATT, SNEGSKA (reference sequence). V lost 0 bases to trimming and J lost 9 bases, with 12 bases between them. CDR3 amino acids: CSARDRPGGPQHF. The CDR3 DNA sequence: TGCAGTGCTAGAGATCGGCCAGGCGGGCCCCAGCATTTT.

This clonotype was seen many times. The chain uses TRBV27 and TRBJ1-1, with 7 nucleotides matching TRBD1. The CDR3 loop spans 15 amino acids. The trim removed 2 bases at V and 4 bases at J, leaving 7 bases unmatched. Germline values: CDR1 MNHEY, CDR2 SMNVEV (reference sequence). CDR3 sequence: CASSLGRGRGTEAFF. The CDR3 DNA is TGTGCCAGCAGTTTAGGGAGGGGGCGAGGCACTGAAGCTTTCTTT.

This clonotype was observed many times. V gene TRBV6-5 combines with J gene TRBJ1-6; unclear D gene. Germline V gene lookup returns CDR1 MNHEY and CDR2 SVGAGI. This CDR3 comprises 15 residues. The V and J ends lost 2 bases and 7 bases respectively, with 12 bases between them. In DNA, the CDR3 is TGTGCCAGCAGTTACACCCCGGGAGAGAATTCACCCCTCCACTTT. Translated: CASSYTPGENSPLHF.

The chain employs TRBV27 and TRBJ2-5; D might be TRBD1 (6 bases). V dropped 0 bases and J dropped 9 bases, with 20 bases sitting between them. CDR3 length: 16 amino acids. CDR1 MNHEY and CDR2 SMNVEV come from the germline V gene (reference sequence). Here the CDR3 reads CASSLSPGTRIRAQYF. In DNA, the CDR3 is TGTGCCAGCAGTTTATCGCCCGGGACACGAATACGGGCCCAGTACTTC.

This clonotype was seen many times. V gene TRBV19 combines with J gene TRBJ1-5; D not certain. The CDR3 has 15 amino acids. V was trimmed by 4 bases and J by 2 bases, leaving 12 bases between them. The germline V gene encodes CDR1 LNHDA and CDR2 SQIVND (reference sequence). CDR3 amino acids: CASSRSRTGNQPQHF. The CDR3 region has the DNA TGTGCCAGTAGTAGGTCCCGGACTGGCAATCAGCCCCAGCATTTT.

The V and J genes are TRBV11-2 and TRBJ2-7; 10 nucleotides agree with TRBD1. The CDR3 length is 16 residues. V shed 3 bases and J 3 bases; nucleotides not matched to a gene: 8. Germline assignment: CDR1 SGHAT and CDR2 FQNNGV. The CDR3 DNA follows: TGTGCCAGCAGCTTGGGTTATGGGGACAGGGGCTACGAGCAGTACTTC. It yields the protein CASSLGYGDRGYEQYF.

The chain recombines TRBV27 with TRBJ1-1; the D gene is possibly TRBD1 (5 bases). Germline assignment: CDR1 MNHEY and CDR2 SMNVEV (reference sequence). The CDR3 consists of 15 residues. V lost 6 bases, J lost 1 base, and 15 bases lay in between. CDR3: CASSPLQVANTEAFF. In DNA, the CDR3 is TGTGCCAGCAGCCCCCTACAGGTAGCGAACACTGAAGCTTTCTTT.